What follows are 8 T cell receptor beta chains derived from one specimen sequenced in a study of T cell responses to AZD1222 COVID-19 vaccine (dated by TCRdb to about 2021). The sample's time point label, in plain terms: baseline before first vaccination. Library prep was done by the immunoSEQ multiplex PCR assay. What TCRdb holds here is the immuneACCESS table cut down to in-frame rearrangements. Part of the clones is not present; checked against another copy, under half of the missing clones reflect an unresolved V gene, and the others are unexplained. The sample has around 180,000 clones on record, roughly 87% of them singletons. The ten largest clones capture around 2.6% of the sample. Source: peripheral blood, taken on day 0 of AZD1222 vaccination. These receptors all come from an adult in good health.

The rearrangement links TRBV2 to TRBJ1-1; D ambiguous. V lost 6 bases, J lost 3 bases, and 8 bases lay in between. Germline V gene lookup returns CDR1 SNHLY and CDR2 FYNNEI. The CDR3 is made up of 12 amino acids. CDR3 in amino acids: CASSFQDTEAFF. The CDR3 DNA follows: TGTGCCAGCAGCTTCCAGGACACTGAAGCTTTCTTT. Using reference TRBV2 and TRBJ1-1 for the parts outside the CDR3, the full variable domain is EPEVTQTPSHQVTQMGQEVILRCVPISNHLYFYWYRQILGQKVEFLVSFYNNEISEKSEIFDDQFSVERPDGSNFTLKIRSTKLEDSAMYFCASSFQDTEAFFGQGTRLTVV.

This chain connects TRBV19 to TRBJ2-1, with 12 bases identical to TRBD2. Germline V lookup: CDR1 LNHDA, CDR2 SQIVND (reference sequence). V lost 7 bases and J lost 6; bases outside the gene matches: 7. The CDR3 spans 15 residues. The CDR3 reads CASTKLAGGGNEQFF. The CDR3 nucleotides are TGTGCCAGTACCAAACTAGCGGGAGGTGGCAATGAGCAGTTCTTC.

The chain uses TRBV6-6 and TRBJ1-1, with D possibly matching TRBD1 (5 bases). CDR3 size: 15 residues. In germline, CDR1 is MNHNY, CDR2 SVGAGI (reference sequence). Trimming left V 3 bases short and J 0 bases short, with 11 bases between. DNA for the CDR3: TGTGCCAGCAGTTATATGGGGACGGTGAACACTGAAGCTTTCTTT. Amino acids: CASSYMGTVNTEAFF.

This chain links TRBV11-3 with TRBJ1-1, with D possibly TRBD1 on 6 matching bases. The V gene lost 4 bases and the J gene lost 8 bases, with 14 bases spanning the gap. Per the germline V gene, CDR1 is SGHNT and CDR2 is YENEEA. The CDR3 sequence is 13 residues long. CDR3 sequence: CASSSGGGSEAFF. The CDR3 DNA follows: TGTGCCAGCAGCTCAGGTGGGGGCAGCGAAGCTTTCTTT.

The table lists this clone with a count of one. This chain links TRBV7-9 with TRBJ2-1; the match to TRBD2 covers 11 bases. The V gene's germline CDR1 is SEHNR and CDR2 FQNEAQ (reference sequence). This CDR3 contains 16 residues. V gave up 4 bases and J gave up 8 bases; unmatched junction bases: 10. This chain's CDR3 is CASSYIAGGPVHEQFF. The DNA for the CDR3 is TGTGCCAGCAGCTACATAGCGGGAGGGCCTGTTCATGAGCAGTTCTTC.

The chain is built from TRBV5-1 and TRBJ1-6; maybe TRBD1 (5 bases). V lost 0 bases, J lost 9 bases, and 13 bases lay in between. CDR1 is SGHRS, CDR2 YFSETQ, per germline. The CDR3 is made up of 15 amino acids. The CDR3 reads CASSLEWGGGSPLHF. The CDR3 DNA is TGCGCCAGCAGCTTGGAGTGGGGTGGGGGTTCACCCCTCCACTTT.

The chain links TRBV5-1 to TRBJ2-6; D ambiguous. The ends were cut back, 3 bases at V and 0 bases at J, with 16 bases in the middle. Per the germline V gene, CDR1 is SGHRS and CDR2 is YFSETQ. There are 18 residues in the CDR3. CDR3 residues: CASSSTTLMTSGANVLTF. The CDR3 region has the DNA TGCGCCAGCAGCTCCACGACCCTTATGACCTCTGGGGCCAACGTCCTGACTTTC. The full variable domain, in which reference TRBV5-1 and TRBJ2-6 provide the parts outside the CDR3, is KAGVTQTPRYLIKTRGQQVTLSCSPISGHRSVSWYQQTPGQGLQFLFEYFSETQRNKGNFPGRFSGRQFSNSRSEMNVSTLELGDSALYLCASSSTTLMTSGANVLTFGAGSRLTVL.

This clone was seen a few times. The genes are TRBV6-2 or TRBV6-3 and TRBJ2-1, with TRBD2 matching 13 bases. CDR3 length: 17 amino acids. Trimming removed 4 bases from V and 8 bases from J; junction bases left unmatched: 11. Germline V lookup: CDR1 MNHEY, CDR2 SVGEGT. CDR3 loop: CASSSARTSGRVDEQFF. CDR3 nucleotide sequence: TGTGCCAGCAGTTCGGCTCGGACTAGCGGGAGAGTGGATGAGCAGTTCTTC.